This TCR beta chain was identified in a study of T cells expressing NK-cell markers. Turning to the study itself: It was sorted CD3+CD56-NKG2C+, CD3+CD56+NKG2C- and CD3+CD56+NKG2C+ T cells that provided the TCR beta repertoires.

Germline V lookup: CDR1 DFQATT, CDR2 SNEGSKA (reference sequence). The CDR3 covers 15 residues. Using the 5' RACE reads, TCRdb records one entry per CDR3 protein without DNA. The sample has 200,000 to 300,000 distinct CDR3 sequences. The TCR sequence derives from a young man in good health. The sequenced material came from blood T cells: a sorted CD56 or NKG2C T cell subset, CD4+ or CD8+ T cells, or bulk PBMC T cells (not recorded which). This chain joins TRBV20-1 and TRBJ2-5. CDR3: CSARPYYDGKETQYF.